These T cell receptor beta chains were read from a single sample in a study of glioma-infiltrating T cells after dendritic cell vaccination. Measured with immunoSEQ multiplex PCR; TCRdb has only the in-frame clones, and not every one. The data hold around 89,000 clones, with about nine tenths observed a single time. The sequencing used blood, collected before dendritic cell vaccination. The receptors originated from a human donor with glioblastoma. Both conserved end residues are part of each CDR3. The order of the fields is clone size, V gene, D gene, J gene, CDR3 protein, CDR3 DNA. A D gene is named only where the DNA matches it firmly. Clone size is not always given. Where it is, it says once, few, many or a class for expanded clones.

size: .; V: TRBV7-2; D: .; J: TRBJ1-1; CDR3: CASSFSVNTEAFF; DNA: TGTGCCAGCAGCTTCTCGGTGAACACTGAAGCTTTCTTT
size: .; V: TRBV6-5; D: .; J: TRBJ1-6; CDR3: CASMRDGGIRSPLHF; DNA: TGTGCCAGCATGCGCGACGGGGGAATTCGTTCACCCCTCCACTTT
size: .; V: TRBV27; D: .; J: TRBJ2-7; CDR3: CASSLSQSYEQYF; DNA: TGTGCCAGCAGTTTGTCGCAGTCCTACGAGCAGTACTTC
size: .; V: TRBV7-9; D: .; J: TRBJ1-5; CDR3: CASSFGSDEGYSNQPQHF; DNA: TGTGCCAGCAGCTTTGGATCAGATGAGGGATATAGCAATCAGCCCCAGCATTTT
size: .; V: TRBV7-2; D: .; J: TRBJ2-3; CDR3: CASSLGLTDTQYF; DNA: TGTGCCAGCAGCCTGGGCCTCACAGATACGCAGTATTTT
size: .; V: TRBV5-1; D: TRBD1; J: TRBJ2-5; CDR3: CASRRTGVWETQYF; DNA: TGCGCCAGCAGACGGACAGGGGTTTGGGAGACCCAGTACTTC
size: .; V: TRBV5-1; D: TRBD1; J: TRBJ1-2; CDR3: CASSRGQGGNYGYTF; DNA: TGCGCCAGCAGCCGCGGACAGGGGGGGAACTATGGCTACACCTTC
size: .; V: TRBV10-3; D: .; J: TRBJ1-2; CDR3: CAISESGRPYNYGYTF; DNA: TGTGCCATCAGTGAGTCCGGCAGGCCTTATAACTATGGCTACACCTTC
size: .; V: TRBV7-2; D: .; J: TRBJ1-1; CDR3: CASSFRARTEAFF; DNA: TGTGCCAGCAGCTTCCGGGCGAGGACAGAAGCTTTCTTT
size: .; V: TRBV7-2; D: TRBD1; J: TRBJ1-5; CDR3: CASSPTGGASQPQHF; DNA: TGTGCCAGCAGCCCCACAGGGGGTGCTTCTCAGCCCCAGCATTTT
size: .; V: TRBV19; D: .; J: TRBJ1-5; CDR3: CASSRLLDSNQPQHF; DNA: TGTGCCAGTAGCCGCCTTTTAGATAGCAATCAGCCCCAGCATTTT
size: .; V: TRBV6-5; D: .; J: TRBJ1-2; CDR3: CASSYRRMLTAGYTF; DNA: TGTGCCAGCAGTTATAGGAGGATGCTGACTGCGGGCTACACCTTC
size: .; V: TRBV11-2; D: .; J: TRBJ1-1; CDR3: CASSLGGTALAFF; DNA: TGTGCCAGCAGCTTAGGGGGCACAGCCTTGGCTTTCTTT
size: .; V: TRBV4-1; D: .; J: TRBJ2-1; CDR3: CASSQAPNEQFF; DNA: TGCGCCAGCAGCCAAGCCCCTAATGAGCAGTTCTTC
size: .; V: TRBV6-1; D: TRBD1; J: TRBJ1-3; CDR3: CASSRDRRNTIYF; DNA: TGTGCCAGCAGTCGGGACAGGCGAAACACCATATATTTT
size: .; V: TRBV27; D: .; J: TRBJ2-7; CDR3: CASSLVGHPYEQYF; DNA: TGTGCCAGCAGTTTGGTGGGACATCCATACGAGCAGTACTTC
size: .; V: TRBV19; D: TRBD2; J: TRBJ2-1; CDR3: CASSGRLAGGPDEQFF; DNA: TGTGCCAGTAGTGGTAGACTAGCGGGAGGGCCCGATGAGCAGTTCTTC
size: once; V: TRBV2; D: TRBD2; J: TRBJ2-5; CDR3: CASSSRRLAVQETQYF; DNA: TGTGCCAGTTCTTCCCGAAGGCTAGCGGTCCAAGAGACCCAGTACTTC
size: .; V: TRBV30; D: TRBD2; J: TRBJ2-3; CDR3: CAWSGTSGSPPDTQYF; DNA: TGTGCCTGGAGCGGGACTAGCGGGAGCCCGCCAGATACGCAGTATTTT
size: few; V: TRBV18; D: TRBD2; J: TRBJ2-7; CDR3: CASSETSGSYEQYF; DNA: TGTGCCAGCTCAGAGACTAGCGGGAGTTACGAGCAGTACTTC
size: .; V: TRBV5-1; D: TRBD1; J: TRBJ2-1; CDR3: CASSLGQGEYNEQFF; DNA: TGCGCCAGCAGCTTGGGACAGGGGGAATACAATGAGCAGTTCTTC
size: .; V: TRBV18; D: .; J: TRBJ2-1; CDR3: CASSPRLSTSEQFF; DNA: TGTGCCAGCTCACCAAGACTATCGACCAGTGAGCAGTTCTTC
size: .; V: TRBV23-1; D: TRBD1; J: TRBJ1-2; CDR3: CASSQLGTDRGLNYGYTF; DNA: TGCGCCAGCAGTCAATTAGGGACCGACAGGGGGCTGAACTATGGCTACACCTTC
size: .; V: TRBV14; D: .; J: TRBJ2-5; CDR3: CASRGGVSYQETQYF; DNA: TGTGCCAGCAGAGGGGGGGTGTCTTACCAAGAGACCCAGTACTTC
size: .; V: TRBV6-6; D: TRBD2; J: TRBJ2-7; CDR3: CASSPGTSGTYEQYF; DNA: TGTGCCAGCAGCCCCGGGACTAGCGGAACCTACGAGCAGTACTTC
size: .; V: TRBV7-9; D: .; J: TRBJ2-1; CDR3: CASSRTVGSYNEQFF; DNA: TGTGCCAGCAGCAGGACAGTGGGCTCCTACAATGAGCAGTTCTTC
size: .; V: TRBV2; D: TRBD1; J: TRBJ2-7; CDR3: CASSVQTGVYEQYF; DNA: TGTGCCAGCAGTGTCCAGACAGGGGTCTACGAGCAGTACTTC
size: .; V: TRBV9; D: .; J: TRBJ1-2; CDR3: CASSVEEHYGYTF; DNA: TGTGCCAGCAGCGTAGAAGAGCACTATGGCTACACCTTC
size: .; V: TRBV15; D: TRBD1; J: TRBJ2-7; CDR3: CATTLGTGDDEQYF; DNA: TGTGCCACTACCCTCGGGACAGGGGATGATGAGCAGTACTTC
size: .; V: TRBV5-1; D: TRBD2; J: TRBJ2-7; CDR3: CASSWSGGGTYEQYF; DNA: TGCGCCAGCAGCTGGTCGGGAGGAGGAACCTACGAGCAGTACTTC
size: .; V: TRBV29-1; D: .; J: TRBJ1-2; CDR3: CSVEEEGRGSNYGYTF; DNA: TGCAGCGTTGAAGAGGAGGGGAGGGGTAGTAACTATGGCTACACCTTC
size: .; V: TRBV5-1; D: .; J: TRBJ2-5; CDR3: CASSSRGAQETQYF; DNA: TGCGCCAGCAGTAGTCGGGGGGCCCAAGAGACCCAGTACTTC
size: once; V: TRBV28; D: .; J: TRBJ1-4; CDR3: CARSPTNEKLFF; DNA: TGTGCCAGAAGCCCAACTAATGAAAAACTGTTTTTT
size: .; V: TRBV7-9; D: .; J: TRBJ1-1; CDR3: CASSTLRGAGLNTEAFF; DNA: TGTGCCAGCAGCACCCTACGGGGGGCAGGGCTGAACACTGAAGCTTTCTTT
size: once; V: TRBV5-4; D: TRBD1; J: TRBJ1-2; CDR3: CASSLVSDRGTSYTF; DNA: TGTGCCAGCAGCTTGGTCTCGGACAGGGGGACGAGCTACACCTTC
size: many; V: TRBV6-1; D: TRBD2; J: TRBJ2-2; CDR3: CASSELADTGELFF; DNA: TGTGCCAGCAGTGAACTAGCGGACACCGGGGAGCTGTTTTTT
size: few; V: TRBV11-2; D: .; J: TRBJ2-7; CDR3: CASSPLNPYEQYF; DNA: TGTGCCAGCAGCCCACTTAATCCCTACGAGCAGTACTTC
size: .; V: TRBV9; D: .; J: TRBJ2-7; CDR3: CASSVGQDLYEQYF; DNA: TGTGCCAGCAGCGTAGGACAGGACCTCTACGAGCAGTACTTC
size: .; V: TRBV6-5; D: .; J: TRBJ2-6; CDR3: CASSYSSSGANVLTF; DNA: TGTGCCAGCAGTTACTCCAGTTCCGGGGCCAACGTCCTGACTTTC
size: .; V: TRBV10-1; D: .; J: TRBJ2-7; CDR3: CAIRGRTYEQYF; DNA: TGCGCCATCCGGGGGAGAACCTACGAGCAGTACTTC
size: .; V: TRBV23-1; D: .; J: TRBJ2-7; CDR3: CASSQSQGPHSYEQYF; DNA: TGCGCCAGCAGTCAATCGCAGGGGCCCCATTCCTACGAGCAGTACTTC
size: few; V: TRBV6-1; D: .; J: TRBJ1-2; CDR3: CASSATGNYGYTF; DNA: TGTGCCAGCAGTGCAACAGGGAACTATGGCTACACCTTC
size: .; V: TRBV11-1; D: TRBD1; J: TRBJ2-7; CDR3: CASSPDRVREQYF; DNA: TGTGCCAGCAGCCCAGACAGGGTCCGGGAGCAGTACTTC
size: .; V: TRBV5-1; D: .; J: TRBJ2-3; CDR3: CASSPGRDTDTQYF; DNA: TGCGCCAGCAGCCCGGGGCGGGACACAGATACGCAGTATTTT
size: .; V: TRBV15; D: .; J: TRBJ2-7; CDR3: CATSRDGGTLYEQYF; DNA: TGTGCCACCAGCAGAGATGGCGGAACGCTATACGAGCAGTACTTC
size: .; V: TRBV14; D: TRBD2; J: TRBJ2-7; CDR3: CASSQDETGGYRYEQYF; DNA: TGTGCCAGCAGCCAAGATGAAACGGGAGGGTATCGATACGAGCAGTACTTC
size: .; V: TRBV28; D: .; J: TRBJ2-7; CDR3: CASSFFLGSRSPSYEQYF; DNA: TGTGCCAGCAGTTTCTTTTTGGGGAGCCGGAGTCCCTCCTACGAGCAGTACTTC
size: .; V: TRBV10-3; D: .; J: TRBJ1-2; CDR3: CAISAGQTANYGYTF; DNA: TGTGCCATCAGCGCAGGACAGACAGCTAACTATGGCTACACCTTC
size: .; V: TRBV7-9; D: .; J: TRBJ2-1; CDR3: CASSRTAYNEQFF; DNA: TGTGCCAGCAGCAGGACAGCATACAATGAGCAGTTCTTC
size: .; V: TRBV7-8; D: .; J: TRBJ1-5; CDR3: CASSLVGVSNQPQHF; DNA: TGTGCCAGCAGCTTAGTCGGGGTTAGCAATCAGCCCCAGCATTTT
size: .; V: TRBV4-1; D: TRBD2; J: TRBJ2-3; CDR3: CASSFRNIAGSTDTQYF; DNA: TGCGCCAGCAGCTTCCGGAACATAGCGGGAAGCACAGATACGCAGTATTTT